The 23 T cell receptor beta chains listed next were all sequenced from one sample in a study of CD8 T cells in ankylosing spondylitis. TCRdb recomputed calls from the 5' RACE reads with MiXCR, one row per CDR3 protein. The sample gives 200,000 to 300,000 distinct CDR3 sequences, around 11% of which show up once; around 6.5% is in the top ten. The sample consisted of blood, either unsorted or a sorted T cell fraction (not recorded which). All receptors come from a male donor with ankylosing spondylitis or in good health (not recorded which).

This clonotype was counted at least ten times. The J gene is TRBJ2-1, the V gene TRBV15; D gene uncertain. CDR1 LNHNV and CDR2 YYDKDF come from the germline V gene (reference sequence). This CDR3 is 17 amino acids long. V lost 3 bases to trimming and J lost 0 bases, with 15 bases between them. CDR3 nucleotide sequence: TGTGCCACCAGCAGCGGATCTGGGATTAGCTCCTACAATGAGCAGTTCTTC. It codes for CATSSGSGISSYNEQFF.

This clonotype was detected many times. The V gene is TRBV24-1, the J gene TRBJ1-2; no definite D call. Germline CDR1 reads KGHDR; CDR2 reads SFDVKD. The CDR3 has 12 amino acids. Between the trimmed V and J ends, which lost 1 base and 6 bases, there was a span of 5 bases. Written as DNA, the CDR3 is TGTGCCACCAGTGATTTCAGCGATGGCTACACCTTC. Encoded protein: CATSDFSDGYTF.

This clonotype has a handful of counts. CDR3 nucleotides: TGTGCCAGCCCGATCGGGAGACACAATCAGCCCCAGCATTTT. As protein: CASPIGRHNQPQHF. The V gene is TRBV6-4, the J gene TRBJ1-5; no clear D. V dropped 8 bases and J dropped 3 bases, with 14 bases sitting between them. The germline gives CDR1 MRHNA, CDR2 SNTAGT. CDR3 length equals 14 residues.

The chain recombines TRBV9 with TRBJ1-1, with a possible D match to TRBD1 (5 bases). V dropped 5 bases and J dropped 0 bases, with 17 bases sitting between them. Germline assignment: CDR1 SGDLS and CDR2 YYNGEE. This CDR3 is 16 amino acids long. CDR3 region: CASSDSLEEMNTEAFF. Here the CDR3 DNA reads TGTGCCAGCAGTGACAGTCTCGAAGAGATGAACACTGAAGCTTTCTTT.

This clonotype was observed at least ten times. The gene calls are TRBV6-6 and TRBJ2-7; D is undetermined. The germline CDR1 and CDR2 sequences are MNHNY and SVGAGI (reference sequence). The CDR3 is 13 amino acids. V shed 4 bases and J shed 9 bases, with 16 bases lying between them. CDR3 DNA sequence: TGTGCCAGCAGTTTTCAGTCAGCATCTGGGCAGTACTTC. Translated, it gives CASSFQSASGQYF.

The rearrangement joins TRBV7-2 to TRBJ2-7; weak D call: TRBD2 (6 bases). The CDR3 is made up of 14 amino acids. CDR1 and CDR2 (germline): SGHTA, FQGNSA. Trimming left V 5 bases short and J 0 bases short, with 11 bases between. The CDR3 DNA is TGTGCCAGCAGCATCCAGACTAGCTCCTACGAGCAGTACTTC. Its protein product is CASSIQTSSYEQYF.

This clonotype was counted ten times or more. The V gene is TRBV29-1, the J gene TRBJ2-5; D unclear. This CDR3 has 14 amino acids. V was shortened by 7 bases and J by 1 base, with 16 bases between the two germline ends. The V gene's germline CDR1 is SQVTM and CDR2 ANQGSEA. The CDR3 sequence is CSATPRFVQETQYF. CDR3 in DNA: TGCAGCGCAACTCCCCGATTCGTCCAAGAGACCCAGTACTTC. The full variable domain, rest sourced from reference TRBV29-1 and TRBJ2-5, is SAVISQKPSRDICQRGTSLTIQCQVDSQVTMMFWYRQQPGQSLTLIATANQGSEATYESGFVIDKFPISRPNLTFSTLTVSNMSPEDSSIYLCSATPRFVQETQYFGPGTRLLVL.

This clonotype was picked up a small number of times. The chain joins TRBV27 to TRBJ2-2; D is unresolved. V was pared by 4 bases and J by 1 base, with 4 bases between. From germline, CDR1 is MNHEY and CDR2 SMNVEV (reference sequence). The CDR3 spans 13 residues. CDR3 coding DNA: TGTGCCAGCAGTTGGTGGAACACCGGGGAGCTGTTTTTT. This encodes CASSWWNTGELFF.

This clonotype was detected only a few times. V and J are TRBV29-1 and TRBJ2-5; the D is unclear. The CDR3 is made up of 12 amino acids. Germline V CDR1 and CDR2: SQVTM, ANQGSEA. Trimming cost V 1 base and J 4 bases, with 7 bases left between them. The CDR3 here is CSVEGAAETQYF. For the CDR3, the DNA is TGCAGCGTTGAAGGAGCTGCAGAGACCCAGTACTTC.

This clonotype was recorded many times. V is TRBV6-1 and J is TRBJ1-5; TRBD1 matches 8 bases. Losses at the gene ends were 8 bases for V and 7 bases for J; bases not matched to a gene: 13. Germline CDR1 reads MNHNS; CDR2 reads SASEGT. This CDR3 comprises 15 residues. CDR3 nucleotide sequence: TGTGCCAGCCCCGATCCCCGGACAGGGTGCCAGCCCCAGCATTTT. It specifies CASPDPRTGCQPQHF.

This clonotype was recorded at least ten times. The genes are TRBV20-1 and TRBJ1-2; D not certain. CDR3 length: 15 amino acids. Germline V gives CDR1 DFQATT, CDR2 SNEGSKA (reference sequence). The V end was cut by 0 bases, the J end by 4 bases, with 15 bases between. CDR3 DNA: TGCAGTGCTAGAGATATCATCGGTAGCGGCTATGGCTACACCTTC. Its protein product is CSARDIIGSGYGYTF.

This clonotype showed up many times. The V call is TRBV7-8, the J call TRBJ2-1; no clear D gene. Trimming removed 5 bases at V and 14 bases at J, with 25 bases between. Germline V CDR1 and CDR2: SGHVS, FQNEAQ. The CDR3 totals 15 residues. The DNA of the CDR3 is TGTGCCAGCAGCGCCGCAAACCTGATATCAATCAATAAGTTCTTC. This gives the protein CASSAANLISINKFF.

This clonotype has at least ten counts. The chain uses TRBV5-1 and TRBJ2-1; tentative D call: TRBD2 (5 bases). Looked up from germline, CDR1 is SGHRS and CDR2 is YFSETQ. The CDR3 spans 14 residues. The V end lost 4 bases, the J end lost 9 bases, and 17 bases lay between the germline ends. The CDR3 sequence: CASSGDKLGSEQFF. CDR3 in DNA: TGCGCCAGCAGCGGTGACAAGTTGGGGAGTGAGCAGTTCTTC.

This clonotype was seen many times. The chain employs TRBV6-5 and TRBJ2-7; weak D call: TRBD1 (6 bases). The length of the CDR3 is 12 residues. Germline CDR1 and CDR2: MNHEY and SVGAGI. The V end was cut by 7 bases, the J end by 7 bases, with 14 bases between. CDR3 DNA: TGTGCCAGCAACCCAGGGGAAGGAGAGCAGTACTTC. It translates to CASNPGEGEQYF.

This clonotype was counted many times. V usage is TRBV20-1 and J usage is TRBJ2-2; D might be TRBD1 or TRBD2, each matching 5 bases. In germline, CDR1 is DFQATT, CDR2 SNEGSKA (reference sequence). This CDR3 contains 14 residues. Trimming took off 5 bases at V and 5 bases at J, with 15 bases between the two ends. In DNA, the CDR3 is TGCAGTGCTCCGGGGCTACTTGGGACCGGGGAGCTGTTTTTT. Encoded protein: CSAPGLLGTGELFF.

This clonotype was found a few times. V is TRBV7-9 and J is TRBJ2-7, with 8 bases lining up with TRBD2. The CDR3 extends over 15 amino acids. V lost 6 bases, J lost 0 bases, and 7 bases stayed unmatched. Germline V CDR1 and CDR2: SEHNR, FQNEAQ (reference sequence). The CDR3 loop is CASRASGGSSYEQYF. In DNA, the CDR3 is TGTGCCAGCAGGGCCAGCGGGGGTAGCTCCTACGAGCAGTACTTC.

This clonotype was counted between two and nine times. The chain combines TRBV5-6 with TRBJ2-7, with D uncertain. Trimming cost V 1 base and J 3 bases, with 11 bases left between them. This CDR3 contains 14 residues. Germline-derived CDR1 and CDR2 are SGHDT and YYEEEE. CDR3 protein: CASSLYTDIYEQYF. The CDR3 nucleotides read TGTGCCAGCAGCTTGTATACAGACATCTACGAGCAGTACTTC. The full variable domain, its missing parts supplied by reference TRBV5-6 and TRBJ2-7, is DAGVTQSPTHLIKTRGQQVTLRCSPKSGHDTVSWYQQALGQGPQFIFQYYEEEERQRGNFPDRFSGHQFPNYSSELNVNALLLGDSALYLCASSLYTDIYEQYFGPGTRLTVT.

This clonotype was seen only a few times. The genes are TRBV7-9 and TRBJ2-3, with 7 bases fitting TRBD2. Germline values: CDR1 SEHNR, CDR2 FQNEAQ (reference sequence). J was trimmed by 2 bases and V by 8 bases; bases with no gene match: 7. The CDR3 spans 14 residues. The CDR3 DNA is TGTGCCAGCGCAACGGGACTATCCACAGATACGCAGTATTTT. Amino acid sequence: CASATGLSTDTQYF.

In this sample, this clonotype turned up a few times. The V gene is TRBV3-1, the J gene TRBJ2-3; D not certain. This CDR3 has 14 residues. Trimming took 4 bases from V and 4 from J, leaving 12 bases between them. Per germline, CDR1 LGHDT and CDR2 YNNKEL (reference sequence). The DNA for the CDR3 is TGTGCCAGCAGCCCCCGGGCTCGGCCAGATACGCAGTATTTT. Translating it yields CASSPRARPDTQYF.

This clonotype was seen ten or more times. The DNA for the CDR3 is TGCGCCAGCAGCTTGGAACCCAGTAACGCCAAAAACATTCAGTACTTC. It translates to CASSLEPSNAKNIQYF. This chain links TRBV5-1 with TRBJ2-4; D ambiguous. The V end lost 0 bases, the J end lost 1 base, and 11 bases lay between the germline ends. The CDR3 length is 16 residues. Per germline, CDR1 SGHRS and CDR2 YFSETQ.

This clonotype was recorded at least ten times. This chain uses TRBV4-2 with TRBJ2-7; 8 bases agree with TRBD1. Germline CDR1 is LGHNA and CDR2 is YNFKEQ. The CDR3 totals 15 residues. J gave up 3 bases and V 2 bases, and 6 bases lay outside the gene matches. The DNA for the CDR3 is TGTGCCAGCAGCCAATCCGGGACAGGAAACTACGAGCAGTACTTC. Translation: CASSQSGTGNYEQYF.

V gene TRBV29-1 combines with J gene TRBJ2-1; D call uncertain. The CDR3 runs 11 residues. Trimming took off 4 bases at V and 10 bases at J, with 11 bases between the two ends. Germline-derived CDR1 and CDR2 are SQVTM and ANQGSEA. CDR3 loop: CSVALDLEQFF. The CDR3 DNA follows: TGCAGCGTTGCCCTTGATTTGGAGCAGTTCTTC.

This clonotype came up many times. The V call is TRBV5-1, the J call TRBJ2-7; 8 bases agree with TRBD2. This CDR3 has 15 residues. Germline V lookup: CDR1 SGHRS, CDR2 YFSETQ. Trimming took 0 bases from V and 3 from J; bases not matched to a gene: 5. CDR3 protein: CASSLGLAGDYEQYF. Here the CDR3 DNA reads TGCGCCAGCAGCTTGGGCCTAGCGGGTGACTACGAGCAGTACTTC.